This T cell receptor (beta chain) was identified in a study of CD4+ T cells in melanoma. Broader study findings: A reported correlation linked neoantigen-specific CD4+ T cells to CD8+, macrophage and B cell function. In melanoma, neoantigen-specific CD4+ T cells reportedly differed in differentiation state.

Libraries were prepared by immunoSEQ multiplex PCR; TCRdb keeps only in-frame clonotypes and omits some of them. The data contain 45,000 or so clones, approximately 92% of them singletons. This CDR3 is built from 12 residues. V lost 3 bases and J lost 5, with 5 bases in between. Germline values: CDR1 SGDLS, CDR2 YYNGEE. In the case of this clone: Its specificity is not known.

The TCR was taken from a human donor with melanoma. V usage is TRBV9 and J usage is TRBJ2-2; no reliable D call. The sequencing sample was made of peripheral blood. The CDR3 bases are TGTGCCAGCAGCGCAGAAACCGGGGAGCTGTTTTTT. This encodes CASSAETGELFF.